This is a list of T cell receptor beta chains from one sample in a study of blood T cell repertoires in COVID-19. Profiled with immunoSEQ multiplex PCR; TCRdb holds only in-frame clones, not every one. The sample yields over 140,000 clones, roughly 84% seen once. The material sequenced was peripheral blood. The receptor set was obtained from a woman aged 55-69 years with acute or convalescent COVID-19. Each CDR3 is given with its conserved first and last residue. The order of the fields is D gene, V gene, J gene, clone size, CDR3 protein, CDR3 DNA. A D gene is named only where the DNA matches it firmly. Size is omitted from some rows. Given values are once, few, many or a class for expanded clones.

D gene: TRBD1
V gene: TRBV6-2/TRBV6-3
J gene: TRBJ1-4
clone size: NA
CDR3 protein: CASSHGQGAGEEKLFF
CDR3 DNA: TGTGCCAGCAGTCATGGACAGGGGGCTGGTGAAGAAAAACTGTTTTTT

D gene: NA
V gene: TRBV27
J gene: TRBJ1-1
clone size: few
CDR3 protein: CASRQFAGTEAFF
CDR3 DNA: TGTGCCAGCAGACAATTCGCAGGGACAGAAGCTTTCTTT

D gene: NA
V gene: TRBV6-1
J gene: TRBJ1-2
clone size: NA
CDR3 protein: CASSEVGPGDGYTF
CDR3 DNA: TGTGCCAGCAGTGAAGTGGGGCCTGGGGATGGCTACACCTTC

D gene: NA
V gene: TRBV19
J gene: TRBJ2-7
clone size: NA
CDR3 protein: CASSTAAQSSYEQYF
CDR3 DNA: TGTGCCAGTAGTACGGCGGCGCAAAGCTCCTACGAGCAGTACTTC

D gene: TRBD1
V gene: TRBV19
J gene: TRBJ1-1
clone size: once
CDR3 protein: CATRDRAYGTEAFF
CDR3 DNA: TGTGCCACCAGGGACAGGGCGTATGGCACTGAAGCTTTCTTT

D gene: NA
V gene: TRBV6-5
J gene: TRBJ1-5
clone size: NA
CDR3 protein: CATGRGYSNQPQHF
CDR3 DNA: TGTGCCACCGGTCGGGGTTATAGCAATCAGCCCCAGCATTTT

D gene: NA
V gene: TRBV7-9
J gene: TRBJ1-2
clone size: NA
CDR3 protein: CASSFGGVPGPERYGYTF
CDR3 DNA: TGTGCCAGCAGCTTCGGTGGGGTACCGGGTCCGGAGCGGTATGGCTACACCTTC

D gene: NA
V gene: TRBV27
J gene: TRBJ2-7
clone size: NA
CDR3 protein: CASSLHAGSEQYF
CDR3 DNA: TGTGCCAGCAGTTTACATGCAGGTAGCGAGCAGTACTTC

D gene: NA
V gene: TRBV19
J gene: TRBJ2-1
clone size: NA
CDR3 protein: CASSFYSNEQFF
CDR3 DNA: TGTGCCAGTAGCTTCTACTCCAATGAGCAGTTCTTC

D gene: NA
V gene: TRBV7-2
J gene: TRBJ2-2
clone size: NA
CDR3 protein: CASSYGGELFF
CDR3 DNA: TGTGCCAGCAGCTACGGCGGGGAGCTGTTTTTT

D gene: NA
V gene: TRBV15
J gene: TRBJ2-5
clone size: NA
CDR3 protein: CATSRPESQETQYF
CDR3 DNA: TGTGCCACCAGCCGGCCGGAGTCCCAAGAGACCCAGTACTTC

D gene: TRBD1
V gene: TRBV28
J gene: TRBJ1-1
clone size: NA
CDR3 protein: CASSFPIEGARNTEAFF
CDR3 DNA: TGTGCCAGCAGTTTCCCCATAGAGGGGGCGAGGAACACTGAAGCTTTCTTT

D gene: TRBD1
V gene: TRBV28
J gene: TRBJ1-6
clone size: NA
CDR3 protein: CASSSGTGGAYSPLHF
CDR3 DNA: TGTGCCAGCAGTTCCGGGACAGGGGGCGCATATTCACCCCTCCACTTT

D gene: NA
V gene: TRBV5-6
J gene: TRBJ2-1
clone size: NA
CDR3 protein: CASSNPSGWQFF
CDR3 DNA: TGTGCCAGCAGCAATCCCTCAGGGTGGCAGTTCTTC

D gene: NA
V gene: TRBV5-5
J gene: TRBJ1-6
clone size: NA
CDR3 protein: CASRQEAHPVNSPLHF
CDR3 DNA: TGTGCCAGCAGACAGGAAGCCCATCCGGTTAATTCACCCCTCCACTTT

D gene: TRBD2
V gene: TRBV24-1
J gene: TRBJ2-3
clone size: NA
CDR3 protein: CATSDPRREGPDTQYF
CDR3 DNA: TGTGCCACCAGTGACCCCCGGAGGGAGGGCCCGGATACGCAGTATTTT

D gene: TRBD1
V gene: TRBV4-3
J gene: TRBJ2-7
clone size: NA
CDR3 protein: CASSQVRGSYEQYF
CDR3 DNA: TGCGCCAGCAGCCAAGTCAGGGGGTCCTACGAGCAGTACTTC

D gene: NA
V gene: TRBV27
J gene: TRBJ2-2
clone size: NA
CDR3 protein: CASSLREVTGELFF
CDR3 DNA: TGTGCCAGCAGTTTACGGGAAGTCACCGGGGAGCTGTTTTTT

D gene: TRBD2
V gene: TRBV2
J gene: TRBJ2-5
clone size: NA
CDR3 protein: CASPGLAVQETQYF
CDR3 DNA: TGTGCCAGCCCGGGACTAGCGGTTCAAGAGACCCAGTACTTC

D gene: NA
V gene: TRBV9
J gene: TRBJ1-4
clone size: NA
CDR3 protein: CASSVNSNEKLFF
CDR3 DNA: TGTGCCAGCAGCGTCAATTCTAATGAAAAACTGTTTTTT

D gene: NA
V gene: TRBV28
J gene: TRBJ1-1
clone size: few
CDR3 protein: CAIYGGSRNTEAFF
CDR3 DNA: TGTGCCATCTACGGGGGGAGTAGGAACACTGAAGCTTTCTTT

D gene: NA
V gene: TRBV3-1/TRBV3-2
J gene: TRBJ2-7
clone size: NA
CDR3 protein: CASSQRLAYEQYF
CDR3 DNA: TGTGCCAGCAGCCAAAGACTAGCCTACGAGCAGTACTTC

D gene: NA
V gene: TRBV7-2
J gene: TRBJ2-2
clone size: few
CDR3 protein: CASSPARVGELFF
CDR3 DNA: TGTGCCAGCAGCCCTGCGCGGGTGGGGGAGCTGTTTTTT

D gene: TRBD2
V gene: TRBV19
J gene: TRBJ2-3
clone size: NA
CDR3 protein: CASSILAGSHTDTQYF
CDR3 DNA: TGTGCCAGTAGTATACTAGCGGGATCTCACACAGATACGCAGTATTTT

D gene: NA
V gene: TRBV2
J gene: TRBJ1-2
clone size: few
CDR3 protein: CASSPTYGYTF
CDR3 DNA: TGTGCCAGCAGCCCTACCTATGGCTACACCTTC

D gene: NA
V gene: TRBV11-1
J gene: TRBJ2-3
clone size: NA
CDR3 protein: CASSSSVLRDTQYF
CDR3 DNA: TGTGCCAGCAGCTCTAGCGTCCTTAGGGATACGCAGTATTTT

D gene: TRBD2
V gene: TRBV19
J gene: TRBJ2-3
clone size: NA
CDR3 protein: CASSLTSGSDTQYF
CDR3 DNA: TGTGCCAGTAGCCTGACTAGCGGGAGCGATACGCAGTATTTT

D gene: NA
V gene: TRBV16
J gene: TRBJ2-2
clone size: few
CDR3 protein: CASSQSGAGELFF
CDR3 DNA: TGTGCCAGCAGCCAATCAGGGGCCGGGGAGCTGTTTTTT

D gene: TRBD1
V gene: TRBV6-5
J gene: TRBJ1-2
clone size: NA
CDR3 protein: CASLPGTGDGYTF
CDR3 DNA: TGTGCCAGTCTACCCGGGACAGGGGACGGCTACACCTTC

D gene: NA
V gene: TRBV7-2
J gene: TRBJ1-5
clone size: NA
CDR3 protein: CASSANRAAPNQPQHF
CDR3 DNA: TGTGCCAGCAGCGCTAACAGGGCCGCCCCCAATCAGCCCCAGCATTTT

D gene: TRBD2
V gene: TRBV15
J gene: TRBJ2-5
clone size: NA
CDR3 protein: CATSRTGLAGLETQYF
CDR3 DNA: TGTGCCACCAGCAGAACCGGACTAGCGGGATTGGAGACCCAGTACTTC

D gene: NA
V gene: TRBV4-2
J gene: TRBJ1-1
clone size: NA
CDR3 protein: CASSQEGTGGYTEAFF
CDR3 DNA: TGTGCCAGCAGCCAAGAAGGAACGGGGGGGTACACTGAAGCTTTCTTT

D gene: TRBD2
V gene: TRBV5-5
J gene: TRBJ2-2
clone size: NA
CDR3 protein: CASSFSSGTSRTGELFF
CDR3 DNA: TGTGCCAGCAGCTTTTCCTCGGGGACTAGTCGGACCGGGGAGCTGTTTTTT

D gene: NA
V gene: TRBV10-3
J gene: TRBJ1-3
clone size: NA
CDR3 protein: CAISLGEGGTGNTIYF
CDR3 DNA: TGTGCCATCAGTCTTGGGGAGGGGGGAACTGGAAACACCATATATTTT

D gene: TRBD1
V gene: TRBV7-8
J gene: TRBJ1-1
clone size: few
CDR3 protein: CASSLVQGRAEAFF
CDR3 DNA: TGTGCCAGCAGCTTAGTACAGGGGAGAGCTGAAGCTTTCTTT

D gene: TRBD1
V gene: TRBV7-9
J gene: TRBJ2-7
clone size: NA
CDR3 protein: CASSRTGTYEQYF
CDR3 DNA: TGTGCCAGCAGCCGGACAGGTACCTACGAGCAGTACTTC

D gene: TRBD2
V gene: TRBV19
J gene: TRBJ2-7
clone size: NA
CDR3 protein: CASSIPGLAGGAGEQYF
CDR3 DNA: TGTGCCAGTAGTATTCCGGGACTAGCGGGAGGCGCGGGAGAGCAGTACTTC

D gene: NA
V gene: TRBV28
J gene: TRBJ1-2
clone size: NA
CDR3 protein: CASSFRYRDYTF
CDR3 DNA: TGTGCCAGCAGTTTCCGATACAGGGACTACACCTTC

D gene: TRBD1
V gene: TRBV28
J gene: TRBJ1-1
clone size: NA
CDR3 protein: CASRPRTGDRGSLTEAFF
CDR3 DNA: TGTGCCAGCAGACCAAGGACAGGCGACCGGGGTTCGCTTACTGAAGCTTTCTTT

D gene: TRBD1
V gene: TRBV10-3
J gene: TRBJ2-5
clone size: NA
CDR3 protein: CAIRRDTQIRGPRAETQYF
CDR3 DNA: TGTGCCATCAGACGGGACACGCAGATTAGGGGGCCCCGAGCAGAGACCCAGTACTTC